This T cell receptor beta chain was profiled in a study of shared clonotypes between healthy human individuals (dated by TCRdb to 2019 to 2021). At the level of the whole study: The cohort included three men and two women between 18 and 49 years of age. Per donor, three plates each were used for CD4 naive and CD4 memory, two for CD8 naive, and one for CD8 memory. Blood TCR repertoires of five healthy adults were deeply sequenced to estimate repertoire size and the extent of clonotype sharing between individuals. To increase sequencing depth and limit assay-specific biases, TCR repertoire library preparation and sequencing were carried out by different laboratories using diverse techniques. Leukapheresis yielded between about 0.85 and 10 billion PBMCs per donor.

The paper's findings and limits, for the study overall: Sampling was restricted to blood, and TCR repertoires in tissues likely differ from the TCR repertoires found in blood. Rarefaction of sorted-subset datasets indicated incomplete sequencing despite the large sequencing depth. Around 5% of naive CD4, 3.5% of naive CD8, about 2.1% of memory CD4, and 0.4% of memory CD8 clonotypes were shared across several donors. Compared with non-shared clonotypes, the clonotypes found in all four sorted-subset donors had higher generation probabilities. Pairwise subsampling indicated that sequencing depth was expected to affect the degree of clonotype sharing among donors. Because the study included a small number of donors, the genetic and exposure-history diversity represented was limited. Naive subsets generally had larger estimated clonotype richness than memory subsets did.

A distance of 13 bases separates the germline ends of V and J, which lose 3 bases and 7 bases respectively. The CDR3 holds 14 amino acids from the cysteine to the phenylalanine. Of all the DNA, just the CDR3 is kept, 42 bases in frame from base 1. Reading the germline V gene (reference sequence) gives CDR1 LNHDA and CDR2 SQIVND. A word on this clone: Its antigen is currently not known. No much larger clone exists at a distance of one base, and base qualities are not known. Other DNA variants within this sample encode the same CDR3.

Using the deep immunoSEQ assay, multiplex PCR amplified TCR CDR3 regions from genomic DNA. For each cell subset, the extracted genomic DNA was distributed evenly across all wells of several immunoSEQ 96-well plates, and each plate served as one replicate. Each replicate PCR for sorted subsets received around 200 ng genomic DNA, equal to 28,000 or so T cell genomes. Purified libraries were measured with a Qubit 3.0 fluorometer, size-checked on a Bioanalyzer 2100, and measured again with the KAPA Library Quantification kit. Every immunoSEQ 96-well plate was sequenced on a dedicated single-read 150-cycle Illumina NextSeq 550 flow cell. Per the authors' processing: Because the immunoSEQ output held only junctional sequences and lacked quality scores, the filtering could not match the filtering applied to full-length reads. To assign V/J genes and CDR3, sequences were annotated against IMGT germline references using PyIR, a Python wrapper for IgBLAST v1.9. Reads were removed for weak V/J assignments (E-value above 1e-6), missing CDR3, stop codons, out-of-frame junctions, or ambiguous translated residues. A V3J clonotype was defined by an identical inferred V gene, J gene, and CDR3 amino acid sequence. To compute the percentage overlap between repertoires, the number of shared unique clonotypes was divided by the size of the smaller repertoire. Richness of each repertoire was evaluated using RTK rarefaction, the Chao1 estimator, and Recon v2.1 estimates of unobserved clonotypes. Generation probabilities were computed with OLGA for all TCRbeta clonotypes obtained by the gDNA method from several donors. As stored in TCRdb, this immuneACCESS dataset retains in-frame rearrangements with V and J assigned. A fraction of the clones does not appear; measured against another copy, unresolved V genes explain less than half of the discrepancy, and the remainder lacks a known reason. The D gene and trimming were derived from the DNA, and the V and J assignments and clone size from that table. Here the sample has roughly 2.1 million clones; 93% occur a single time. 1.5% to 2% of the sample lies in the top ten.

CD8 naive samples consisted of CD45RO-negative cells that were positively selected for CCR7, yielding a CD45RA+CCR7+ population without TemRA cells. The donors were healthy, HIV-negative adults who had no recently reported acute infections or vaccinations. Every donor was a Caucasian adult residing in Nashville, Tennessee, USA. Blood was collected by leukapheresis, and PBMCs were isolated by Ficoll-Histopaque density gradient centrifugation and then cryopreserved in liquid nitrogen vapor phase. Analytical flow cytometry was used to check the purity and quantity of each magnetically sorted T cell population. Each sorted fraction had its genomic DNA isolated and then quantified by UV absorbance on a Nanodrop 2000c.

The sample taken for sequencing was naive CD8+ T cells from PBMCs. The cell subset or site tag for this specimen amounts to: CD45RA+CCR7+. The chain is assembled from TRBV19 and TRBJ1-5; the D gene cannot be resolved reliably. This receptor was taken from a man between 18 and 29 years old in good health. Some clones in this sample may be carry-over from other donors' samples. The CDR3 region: CASSIFGVSQPQHF. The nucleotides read TGTGCCAGTAGTATCTTCGGGGTCAGCCAGCCCCAGCATTTT.